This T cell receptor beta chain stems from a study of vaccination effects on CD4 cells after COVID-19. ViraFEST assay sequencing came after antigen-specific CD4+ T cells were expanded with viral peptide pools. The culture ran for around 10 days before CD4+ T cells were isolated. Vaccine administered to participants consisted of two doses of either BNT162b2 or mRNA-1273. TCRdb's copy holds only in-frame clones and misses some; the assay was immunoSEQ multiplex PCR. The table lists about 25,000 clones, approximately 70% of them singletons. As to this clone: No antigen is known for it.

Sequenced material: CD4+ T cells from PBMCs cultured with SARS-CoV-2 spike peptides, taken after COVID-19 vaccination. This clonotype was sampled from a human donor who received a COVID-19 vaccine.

Here the CDR3 reads CASNRGEDYGYTF. The CDR3 nucleotides read TGCGCCAGCAATCGGGGGGAGGACTATGGCTACACCTTC. The rearrangement joins TRBV4-1 to TRBJ1-2, with D possibly TRBD1 on 5 matching bases. V lost 7 bases to trimming and J lost 3 bases, with 12 bases between them. CDR1 is MGHRA, CDR2 YSYEKL, per germline. This CDR3 comprises 13 residues.